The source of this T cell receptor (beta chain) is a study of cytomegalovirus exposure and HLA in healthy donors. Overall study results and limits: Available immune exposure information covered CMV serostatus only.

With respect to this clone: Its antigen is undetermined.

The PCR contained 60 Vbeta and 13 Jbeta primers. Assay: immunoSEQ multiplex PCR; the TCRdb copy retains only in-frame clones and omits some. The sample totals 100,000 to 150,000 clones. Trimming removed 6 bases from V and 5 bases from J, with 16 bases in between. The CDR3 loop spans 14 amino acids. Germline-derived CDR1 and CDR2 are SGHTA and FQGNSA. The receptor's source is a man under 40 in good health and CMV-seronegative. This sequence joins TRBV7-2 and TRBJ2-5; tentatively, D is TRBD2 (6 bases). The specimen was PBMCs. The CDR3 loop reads CASSPGLVSETQYF. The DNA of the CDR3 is TGTGCCAGCAGTCCGGGACTGGTTAGCGAGACCCAGTACTTC.